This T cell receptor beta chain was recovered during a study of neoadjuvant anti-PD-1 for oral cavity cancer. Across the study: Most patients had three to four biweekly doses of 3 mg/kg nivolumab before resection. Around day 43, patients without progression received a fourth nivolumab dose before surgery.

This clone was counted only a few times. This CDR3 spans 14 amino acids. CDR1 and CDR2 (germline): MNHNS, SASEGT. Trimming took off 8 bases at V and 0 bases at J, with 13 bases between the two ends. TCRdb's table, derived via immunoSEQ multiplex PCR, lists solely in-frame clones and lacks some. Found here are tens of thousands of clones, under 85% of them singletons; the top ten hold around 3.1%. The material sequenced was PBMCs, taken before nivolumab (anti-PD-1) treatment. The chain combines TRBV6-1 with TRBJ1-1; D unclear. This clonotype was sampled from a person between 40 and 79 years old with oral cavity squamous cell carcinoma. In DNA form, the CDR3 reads TGTGCCAGCCCCCGGGTAGGGCTGAACACTGAAGCTTTCTTT. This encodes CASPRVGLNTEAFF.